This T cell receptor (beta chain) stems from a study of T cell responses to AZD1222 COVID-19 vaccine. Study-wide findings and caveats: Sampling captured repertoires only after the peak T cell response. The sample set comprised mostly white British donors with more females, and clonal diversity was possibly underestimated.

Note on this clone: Its antigen remains unidentified.

The CDR3 has 16 amino acids. Per the germline V gene, CDR1 is MNHEY and CDR2 is SVGEGT. The junction had 12 bases not matched to a gene; V was cut back by 6 bases and J by 10 bases. The method was immunoSEQ multiplex PCR; TCRdb's version includes in-frame clones alone and lacks a portion of them. The sample has around 88,000 clones, roughly 88% seen once. The chain uses TRBV6-2 or TRBV6-3 and TRBJ2-1, with TRBD2 matching over 13 bases. The TCR was taken from an adult in good health. The sample was peripheral blood, taken on day 0 of AZD1222 vaccination. CDR3 sequence (DNA): TGTGCCAGCAGCCCAGGGACTAGCGGGATCTTCGAAGAGCAGTTCTTC. This sequence encodes CASSPGTSGIFEEQFF.